This record concerns one T cell receptor beta chain sequence. Its specificity is not known. This entry is derived from a study of T cells in localized non-small cell lung cancer. Study observations and caveats: Sequencing was limited to one tumor region, leaving the possibility of heterogeneity open. Compared with tumor, uninvolved adjacent lung displayed greater T cell clonality, ranking highest overall. Across samples, adjacent lung featured a median 57 of the top 100 tumor clones. Among blood samples, higher T cell density accompanied longer overall survival.

Libraries were prepared by immunoSEQ multiplex PCR; TCRdb keeps only in-frame clonotypes and omits some of them. The sample has 23,000 or so clones, about 91% seen once. Germline assignment: CDR1 SGHTA and CDR2 FQGTGA. The CDR3 contains 16 residues. The V gene end was trimmed by 5 bases and the J gene end by 0 bases; junction bases not matched to a gene: 6. The starting material was peripheral blood mononuclear cells, obtained before any cancer treatment. This clonotype originated in a woman aged 35 to 75 with stage III lung adenocarcinoma. This chain uses TRBV7-3 with TRBJ2-3; 9 positions match TRBD2. The CDR3 loop is CASSDGTSRSTDTQYF. Here the CDR3 DNA reads TGTGCCAGCAGCGATGGGACTAGCAGAAGCACAGATACGCAGTATTTT.